Listed here are 3 T cell receptor beta chains from one sample, sequenced in a study of T cell responses to AZD1222 COVID-19 vaccine (dated by TCRdb to the early 2020s). Library preparation was by the immunoSEQ multiplex PCR assay. TCRdb retrieved this table from immuneACCESS and kept in-frame rearrangements only. Not all clones are present; in checked studies, unresolved V genes account for under half, and no reason is known for the remainder. The sample includes about 18,000 clones, with just under 90% observed a single time. 8% to 10% of the sample is taken by the ten largest. The time point label of this sample denotes: about 28 days (+/-7) after the second vaccine dose. This sample comprised peripheral blood, obtained 28 days after the second AZD1222 dose. The origin of the receptors is an adult who received the AZD1222 COVID-19 vaccine.

This clone came up once. The chain joins TRBV19 to TRBJ1-2; TRBD1 might be the D (5 bases). Looked up from germline, CDR1 is LNHDA and CDR2 is SQIVND (reference sequence). Trimming took 3 bases from V and 4 from J, leaving 12 bases between them. The CDR3 covers 14 residues. CDR3 region: CASSMAQDIYGYTF. DNA of the CDR3: TGTGCCAGTAGTATGGCACAGGATATCTATGGCTACACCTTC.

The chain links TRBV9 to TRBJ1-1, with TRBD1 as a possible D gene (6 bases). Trimming took off 4 bases at V and 5 bases at J, with 18 bases between the two ends. This CDR3 spans 15 amino acids. Germline CDR1 reads SGDLS; CDR2 reads YYNGEE. The CDR3 sequence: CASSYNEQGSTEAFF. The DNA for the CDR3 is TGTGCCAGCAGCTACAATGAACAGGGAAGTACTGAAGCTTTCTTT.

Only one count was recorded for this clone. The chain couples TRBV7-9 to TRBJ1-1; perhaps TRBD1 as D (6 bases). CDR1 and CDR2 from the germline V gene are SEHNR and FQNEAQ (reference sequence). With 4 bases removed from V and 7 bases from J, the gap between germline ends came to 31 bases. The CDR3 covers 19 residues. CDR3 loop: CASSSPYRFGGGREGEAFF. The CDR3 DNA reads TGTGCCAGCAGCTCCCCTTACCGCTTCGGTGGGGGCAGGGAAGGTGAAGCTTTCTTT.